The 9 T cell receptor beta chains listed next were all sequenced from one sample in a study of cytotoxic CD8 clonotypes in ibrutinib-treated CLL. Some clones are missing from TCRdb's copy, which holds only in-frame ones; the method was immunoSEQ multiplex PCR. The table records hundreds of thousands of clones, 67% of them present only once. Sequenced here: PBMCs, sampled after 36 months of ibrutinib treatment. These receptors originate from a human donor with chronic lymphocytic leukemia.

The gene calls are TRBV6-5 and TRBJ1-3; TRBD1 matches 8 bases. The CDR3 is 16 amino acids. Trimming took 0 bases from V and 8 from J; bases not matched to a gene: 9. In germline, CDR1 is MNHEY, CDR2 SVGAGI. CDR3 sequence reads: CASSYSWGRGLDTIYF. CDR3 nucleotide sequence: TGTGCCAGCAGTTACTCGTGGGGCAGGGGGCTGGACACCATATATTTT.

The V and J genes are TRBV5-5 and TRBJ2-1; the D gene is possibly TRBD1 (6 bases). Per the germline V gene, CDR1 is SGHKS and CDR2 is YYEKEE (reference sequence). Between the trimmed V and J ends, which lost 4 bases and 0 bases, there was a span of 14 bases. This CDR3 has 16 amino acids. CDR3 sequence: CASSHTGLSSYNEQFF. The CDR3 DNA reads as TGTGCCAGCAGCCACACAGGGCTTAGCTCCTACAATGAGCAGTTCTTC.

J is TRBJ1-2 and V is TRBV5-1; a possible D gene is TRBD1 (6 bases). Germline CDR1 and CDR2: SGHRS and YFSETQ. V shed 2 bases and J shed 5 bases, with 10 bases lying between them. The CDR3 is made up of 13 amino acids. This CDR3 is CASSFDRTYGYTF. The CDR3 DNA reads as TGCGCCAGCAGCTTCGACAGGACTTATGGCTACACCTTC. The whole variable domain, remainder taken from reference TRBV5-1 and TRBJ1-2, is KAGVTQTPRYLIKTRGQQVTLSCSPISGHRSVSWYQQTPGQGLQFLFEYFSETQRNKGNFPGRFSGRQFSNSRSEMNVSTLELGDSALYLCASSFDRTYGYTFGSGTRLTVV.

V gene TRBV5-1 combines with J gene TRBJ2-2, with 7 bases that match TRBD2. V lost 4 bases and J lost 6; bases outside the gene matches: 12. The CDR3 totals 16 residues. Germline-derived CDR1 and CDR2 are SGHRS and YFSETQ. In nucleotides, the CDR3 is TGCGCCAGCAGCCCCGGGGATGCGGGAGTCCCCGGGGAGCTGTTTTTT. It yields the protein CASSPGDAGVPGELFF.

The gene calls are TRBV5-1 and TRBJ1-2, with D unresolved. With 2 bases removed from V and 4 bases from J, the gap between germline ends came to 15 bases. This CDR3 has 15 residues. The germline V gene encodes CDR1 SGHRS and CDR2 YFSETQ. DNA of the CDR3: TGCGCCAGCAGCTTCGCAGCCGGGAAGGGCTATGGCTACACCTTC. Translating it yields CASSFAAGKGYGYTF.

The chain employs TRBV18 and TRBJ2-7; D not certain. This CDR3 spans 13 amino acids. Germline V lookup: CDR1 KGHSH, CDR2 LQKENI. V was pared by 4 bases and J by 7 bases, with 14 bases between. The CDR3 sequence is CASSQKALLEQYF. The CDR3 DNA follows: TGTGCCAGCTCACAAAAGGCCCTTCTGGAGCAGTACTTC.

The chain joins TRBV6-6 to TRBJ2-2; D is undetermined. The CDR3 sequence is 12 residues long. V gave up 0 bases and J gave up 8 bases, with 4 bases separating them. The V gene's germline CDR1 is MNHNY and CDR2 SVGAGI (reference sequence). The DNA for the CDR3 is TGTGCCAGCAGTTACTCGACTGGGGAGCTGTTTTTT. This sequence encodes CASSYSTGELFF.

This clone was recorded only once. V and J are TRBV25-1 and TRBJ2-1; D is unclear. The CDR3 runs to 15 residues. V lost 6 bases and J lost 0, with 12 bases in between. CDR1 and CDR2 (germline): MGHDK, SYGVNS. Here the CDR3 DNA reads TGTGCCAGCAGCCCCACACGTAGCTCCTACAATGAGCAGTTCTTC. As protein: CASSPTRSSYNEQFF.

The gene calls are TRBV5-1 and TRBJ2-5; D gene ambiguous. Germline values: CDR1 SGHRS, CDR2 YFSETQ. The CDR3 runs to 16 residues. Trimming removed 4 bases at V and 1 base at J, with 17 bases between. The chain's CDR3 is CASSPSLGSLQETQYF. The CDR3 DNA reads TGCGCCAGCAGCCCTTCCCTTGGAAGCCTCCAAGAGACCCAGTACTTC.